This T cell receptor beta chain was captured by sequencing in a study of blood T cell repertoires in COVID-19 (dated by TCRdb to 2018 to 2020). For context, the study as a whole: Samples covering the acute and convalescent phases of COVID-19 were provided by collaborators in the United States, Italy and Spain. Deeply sampled blood TCRbeta repertoires from subjects exposed to, actively infected with, or recovered from COVID-19 were included in the dataset. The prospective study material was composed of cDNA or gDNA derived from T cells, B-cell-depleted T cells, or PBMCs. Samples came from the ongoing ImmuneRACE study (first 160 participants) plus 1,254 subjects from 6 global collaborators. The sample metadata nearly always contained a de-identified subject ID, COVID-19 status, age in years and sex. Where HLA class I and class II types were available, the types were taken from metadata supplied by the sample provider, not from assay-based typing. The repertoires were released in a freely available public database intended as a resource for research on the immune response to SARS-CoV-2. Broader findings and caveats from the paper: The amount of clinical and demographic metadata varied by source and participant and was provided uncurated.

The CDR3 measures 16 amino acids from cysteine to phenylalanine. Just CDR3 DNA is preserved here, 48 bases in frame from base 1. Via the germline V gene (reference sequence), CDR1 is GTSNPN and CDR2 SVGIG. V is reduced by 3 bases and J by 7 bases, leaving a spacing of 22 bases between them. TCRbeta CDR3 regions were amplified from genomic DNA using the immunoSEQ Assay, a bias-controlled multiplex PCR. Per the original workflow: Within the assay, amplification of reference gene primers was used to estimate how many nucleated cells each sample contained. To quantify the absolute abundance of each unique TCRbeta CDR3 rearrangement, sequence reads were collapsed and filtered. Productive Simpson clonality was computed per sample as the square root of Simpson's diversity index over productive rearrangements. Not all clones reach the TCRdb copy of this immuneACCESS table, which keeps in-frame sequences only. Checked studies attribute under half of the gap to unresolved V genes and leave the rest unexplained. V and J calls plus clone size are reproduced from that table; the DNA served to infer D and trimming. This sample lists 140,000 or so clones; 80% to 90% were detected once. 3% of the sample goes to the ten largest clones.

Notes on this clone: Its binding antigen is unknown. No clone much larger than this one lies a single base away; base qualities are absent.

The collaborating institutions used their own protocols to collect whole blood in K2EDTA tubes. For TCRbeta analysis, collaborator samples were shipped as frozen whole blood, as isolated PBMCs, or as DNA extracted from either sample type. This sequence originates from a woman aged 55-69 years with active COVID-19. Sequencing input: peripheral blood. The sequence joins TRBV30 to TRBJ2-1; the D segment could be TRBD2, given 6 matching bases. The base sequence is TGTGCCTGGAGGGACATCGGGAGTTACACTCAAAATGAGCAGTTCTTC. This is translated as CAWRDIGSYTQNEQFF.